This entry describes one T cell receptor beta chain. Its specificity is not known. The length of the CDR3 is 17 residues. The V gene end was trimmed by 5 bases and the J gene end by 3 bases; junction bases not matched to a gene: 9. Germline assignment: CDR1 LGHDT and CDR2 YNNKEL (reference sequence). Profiled with immunoSEQ multiplex PCR; TCRdb holds only in-frame clones, not every one. In the table there are approximately 6,200 clones, about 70% of which are singletons. This sample was included in a study of CD4+ T cells in melanoma. Findings and caveats of the study: A reported correlation linked neoantigen-specific CD4+ T cells to CD8+, macrophage and B cell function. Neoantigen-specific CD4+ T cells in melanoma reportedly had diverse differentiation states.

Material: cells from a culture (not recorded whether cultured in vitro). The gene calls are TRBV3-1 (or the pseudogene TRBV3-2) and TRBJ2-7; TRBD2 matches at 14 bases. The receptor was derived from a human donor with melanoma. CDR3 nucleotides: TGTGCCAGCAGCAAGACTAGCGGGGGGGCCCTCTTCTACGAGCAGTACTTC. The encoded protein is CASSKTSGGALFYEQYF.